This TCR beta chain was captured in a study of shared clonotypes between healthy human individuals. Points from the study as a whole: Only blood was sampled, and tissue TCR repertoires likely differ from blood ones.

Roughly 89 million PBMCs served as the genomic DNA source for unsorted samples. The assay was run at deep level. The assay was immunoSEQ multiplex PCR, and TCRdb's table has in-frame clones only and misses some. The sample lists about 450,000 clones; roughly 83% were seen once. On this clone: Its antigen is not known. Other DNA sequences in the sample encode the same CDR3.

The CDR3 totals 14 residues. In germline, CDR1 is MDHEN, CDR2 SYDVKM. V gene TRBV28 combines with J gene TRBJ2-5, with D tentatively TRBD1 (5 bases). The DNA matches TRBJ2-7 better at its end, which makes the J call doubtful. The sequence came from a middle-aged woman in good health. Some clones in this sample may be carry-over from other donors' samples. What was sequenced was PBMCs. CDR3 nucleotides: TGTGCCAGCAGTTTAGCAGGGTTCTCCTACGAGCAGTACTTC. The encoded protein is CASSLAGFSYEQYF.